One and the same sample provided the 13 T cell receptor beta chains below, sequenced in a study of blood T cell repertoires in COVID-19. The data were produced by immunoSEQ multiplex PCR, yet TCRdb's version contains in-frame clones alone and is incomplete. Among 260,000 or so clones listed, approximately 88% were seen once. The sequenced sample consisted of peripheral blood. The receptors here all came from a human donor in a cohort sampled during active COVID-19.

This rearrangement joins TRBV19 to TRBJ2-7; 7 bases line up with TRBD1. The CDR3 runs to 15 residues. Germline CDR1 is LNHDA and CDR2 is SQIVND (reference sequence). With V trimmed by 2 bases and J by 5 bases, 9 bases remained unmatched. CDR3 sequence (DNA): TGTGCCAGTAGTATATGGGCAGGGGGATTAAACGAGCAGTACTTC. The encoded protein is CASSIWAGGLNEQYF.

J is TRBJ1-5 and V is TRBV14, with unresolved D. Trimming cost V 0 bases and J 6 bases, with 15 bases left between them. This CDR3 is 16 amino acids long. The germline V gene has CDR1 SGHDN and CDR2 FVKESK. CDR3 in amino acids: CASSQERQQWRQPQHF. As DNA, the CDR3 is TGTGCCAGCAGCCAAGAGCGCCAACAGTGGCGTCAGCCCCAGCATTTT.

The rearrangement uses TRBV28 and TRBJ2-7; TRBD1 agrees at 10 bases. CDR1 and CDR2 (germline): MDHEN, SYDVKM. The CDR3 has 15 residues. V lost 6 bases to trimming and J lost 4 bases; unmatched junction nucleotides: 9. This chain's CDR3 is CASRRDRGLWYEQYF. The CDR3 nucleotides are TGTGCCAGCAGGAGGGACAGGGGACTGTGGTACGAGCAGTACTTC.

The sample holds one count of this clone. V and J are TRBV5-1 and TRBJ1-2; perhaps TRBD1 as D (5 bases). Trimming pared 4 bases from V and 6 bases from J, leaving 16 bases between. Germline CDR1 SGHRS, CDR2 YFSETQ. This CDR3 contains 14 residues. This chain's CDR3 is CASSPDRGADGYTF. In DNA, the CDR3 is TGCGCCAGCAGCCCTGACCGCGGGGCGGATGGCTACACCTTC.

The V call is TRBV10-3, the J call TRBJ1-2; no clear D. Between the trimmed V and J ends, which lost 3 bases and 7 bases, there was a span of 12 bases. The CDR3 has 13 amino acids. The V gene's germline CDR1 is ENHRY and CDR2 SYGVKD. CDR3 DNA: TGTGCCATCAGTGATGAGTCCACGGGTGGCTACACCTTC. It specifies CAISDESTGGYTF.

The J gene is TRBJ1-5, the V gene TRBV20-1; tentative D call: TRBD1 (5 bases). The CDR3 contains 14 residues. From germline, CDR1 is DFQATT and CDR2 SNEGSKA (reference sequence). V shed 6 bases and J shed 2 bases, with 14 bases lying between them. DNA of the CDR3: TGCAGTGCCAGTGCCGGAGGGGGCAATCAGCCCCAGCATTTT. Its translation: CSASAGGGNQPQHF.

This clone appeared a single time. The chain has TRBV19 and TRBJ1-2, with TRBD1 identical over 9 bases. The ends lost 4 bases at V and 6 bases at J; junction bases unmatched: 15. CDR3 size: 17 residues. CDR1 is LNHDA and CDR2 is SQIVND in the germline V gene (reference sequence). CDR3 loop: CASSTGPGQGSRDGYTF. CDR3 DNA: TGTGCCAGTAGTACCGGCCCCGGACAGGGGAGTAGGGATGGCTACACCTTC.

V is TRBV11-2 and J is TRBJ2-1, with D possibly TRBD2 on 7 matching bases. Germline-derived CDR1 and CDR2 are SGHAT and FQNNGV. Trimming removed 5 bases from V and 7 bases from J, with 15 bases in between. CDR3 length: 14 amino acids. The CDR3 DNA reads TGTGCCAGCAGCCCACCGGGGAGGGGGAATGAGCAGTTCTTC. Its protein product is CASSPPGRGNEQFF.

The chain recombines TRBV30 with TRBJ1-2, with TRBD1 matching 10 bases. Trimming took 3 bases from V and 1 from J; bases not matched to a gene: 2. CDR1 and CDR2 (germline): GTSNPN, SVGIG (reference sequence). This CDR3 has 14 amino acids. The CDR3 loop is CAWRRDRGNYGYTF. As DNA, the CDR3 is TGTGCCTGGAGGCGGGACAGGGGTAACTATGGCTACACCTTC.

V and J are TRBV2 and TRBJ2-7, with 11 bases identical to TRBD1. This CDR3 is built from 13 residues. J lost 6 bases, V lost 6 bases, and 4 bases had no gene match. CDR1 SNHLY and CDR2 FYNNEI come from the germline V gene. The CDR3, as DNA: TGTGCCAGCAGCCCGGACAGGGGGCGCGAGCAGTACTTC. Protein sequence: CASSPDRGREQYF.

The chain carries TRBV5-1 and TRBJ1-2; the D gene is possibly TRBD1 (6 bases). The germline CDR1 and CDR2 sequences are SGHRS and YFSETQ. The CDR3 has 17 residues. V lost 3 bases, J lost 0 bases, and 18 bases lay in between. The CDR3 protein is CASSSTPGGGANYGYTF. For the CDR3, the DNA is TGCGCCAGCAGCTCTACCCCGGGAGGGGGGGCTAACTATGGCTACACCTTC.

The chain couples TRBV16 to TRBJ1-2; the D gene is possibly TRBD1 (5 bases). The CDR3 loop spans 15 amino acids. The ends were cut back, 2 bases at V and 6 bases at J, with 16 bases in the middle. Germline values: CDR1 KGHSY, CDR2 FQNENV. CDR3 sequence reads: CASSQSKGSVHGYTF. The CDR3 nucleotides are TGTGCCAGCAGCCAAAGTAAGGGGTCCGTACATGGCTACACCTTC.

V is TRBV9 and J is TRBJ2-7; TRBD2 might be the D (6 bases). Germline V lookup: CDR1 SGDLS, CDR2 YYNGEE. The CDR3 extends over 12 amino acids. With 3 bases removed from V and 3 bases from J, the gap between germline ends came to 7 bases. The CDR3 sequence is CASSDGGYEQYF. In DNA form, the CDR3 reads TGTGCCAGCAGCGACGGGGGCTACGAGCAGTACTTC.